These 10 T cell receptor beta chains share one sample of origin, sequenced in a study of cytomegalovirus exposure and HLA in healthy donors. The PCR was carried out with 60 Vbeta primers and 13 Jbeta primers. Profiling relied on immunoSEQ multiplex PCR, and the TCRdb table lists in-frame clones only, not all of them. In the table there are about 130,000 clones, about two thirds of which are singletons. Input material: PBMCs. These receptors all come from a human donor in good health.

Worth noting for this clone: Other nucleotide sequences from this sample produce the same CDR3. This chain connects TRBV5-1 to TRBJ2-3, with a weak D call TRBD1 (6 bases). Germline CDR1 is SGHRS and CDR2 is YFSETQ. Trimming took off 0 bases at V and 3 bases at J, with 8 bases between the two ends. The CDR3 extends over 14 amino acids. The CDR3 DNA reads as TGCGCCAGCAGCTTGGGGACAGCTACAGATACGCAGTATTTT. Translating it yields CASSLGTATDTQYF.

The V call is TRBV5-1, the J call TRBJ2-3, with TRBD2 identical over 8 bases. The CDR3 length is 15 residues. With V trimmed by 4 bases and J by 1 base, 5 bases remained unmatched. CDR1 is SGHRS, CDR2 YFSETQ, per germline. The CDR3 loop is CASSPGGDRTDTQYF. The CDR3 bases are TGCGCCAGCAGCCCCGGGGGGGACCGCACAGATACGCAGTATTTT.

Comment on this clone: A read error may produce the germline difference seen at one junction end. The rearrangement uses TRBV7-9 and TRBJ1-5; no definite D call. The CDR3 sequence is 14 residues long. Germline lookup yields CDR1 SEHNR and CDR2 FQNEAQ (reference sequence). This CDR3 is CSSSLGQSNQPQHF. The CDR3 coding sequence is TGTTCCAGCAGCTTAGGGCAGAGCAATCAGCCCCAGCATTTT.

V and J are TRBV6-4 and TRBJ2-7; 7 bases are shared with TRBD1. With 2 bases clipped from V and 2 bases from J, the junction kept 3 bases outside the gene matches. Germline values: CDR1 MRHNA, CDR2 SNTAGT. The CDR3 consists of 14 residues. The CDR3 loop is CASSDPGTAYEQYF. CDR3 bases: TGTGCCAGCAGTGACCCCGGGACAGCCTACGAGCAGTACTTC.

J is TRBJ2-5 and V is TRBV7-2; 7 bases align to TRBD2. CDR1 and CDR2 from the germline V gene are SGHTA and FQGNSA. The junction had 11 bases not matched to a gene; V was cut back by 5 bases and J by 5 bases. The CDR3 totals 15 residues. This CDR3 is CASSPTSALGETQYF. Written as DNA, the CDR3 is TGTGCCAGCAGCCCCACTAGCGCGTTAGGGGAGACCCAGTACTTC. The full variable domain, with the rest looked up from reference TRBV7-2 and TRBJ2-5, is GAGVSQSPSNKVTEKGKDVELRCDPISGHTALYWYRQSLGQGLEFLIYFQGNSAPDKSGLPSDRFSAERTGGSVSTLTIQRTQQEDSAVYLCASSPTSALGETQYFGPGTRLLVL.

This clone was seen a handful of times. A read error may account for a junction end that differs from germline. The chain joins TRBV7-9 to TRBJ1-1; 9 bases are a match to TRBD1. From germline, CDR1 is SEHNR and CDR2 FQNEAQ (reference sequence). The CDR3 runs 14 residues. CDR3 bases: TGTTCCAGCAGCTTAGAAACACAGGGGGCGAGGGCTTTCTTT. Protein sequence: CSSSLETQGARAFF.

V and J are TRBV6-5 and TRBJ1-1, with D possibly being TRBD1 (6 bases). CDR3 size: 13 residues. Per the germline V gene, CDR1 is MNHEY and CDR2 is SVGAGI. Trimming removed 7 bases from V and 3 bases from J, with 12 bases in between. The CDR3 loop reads CASTPGGHTEAFF. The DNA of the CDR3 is TGTGCCAGCACCCCGGGGGGGCACACTGAAGCTTTCTTT.

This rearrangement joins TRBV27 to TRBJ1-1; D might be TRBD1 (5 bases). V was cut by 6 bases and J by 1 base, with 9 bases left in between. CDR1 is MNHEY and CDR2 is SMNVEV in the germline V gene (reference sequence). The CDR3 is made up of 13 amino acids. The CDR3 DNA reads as TGTGCCAGCAGGAACAGGAGGAACACTGAAGCTTTCTTT. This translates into CASRNRRNTEAFF.

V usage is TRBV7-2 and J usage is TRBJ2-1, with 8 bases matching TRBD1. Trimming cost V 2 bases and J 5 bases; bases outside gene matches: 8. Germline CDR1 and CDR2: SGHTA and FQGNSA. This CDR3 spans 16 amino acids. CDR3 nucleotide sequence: TGTGCCAGCAGCTTAAGTCCGGACAGGGCGAACAATGAGCAGTTCTTC. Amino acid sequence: CASSLSPDRANNEQFF.

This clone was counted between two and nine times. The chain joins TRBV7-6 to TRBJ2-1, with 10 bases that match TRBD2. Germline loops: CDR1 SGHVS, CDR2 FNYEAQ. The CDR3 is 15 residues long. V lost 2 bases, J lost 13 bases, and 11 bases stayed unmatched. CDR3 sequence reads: CASSLIPAGGPSQFF. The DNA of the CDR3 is TGTGCCAGCAGCTTAATTCCAGCGGGAGGGCCGTCACAGTTCTTC.